The T cell receptor (beta chain) under discussion was sequenced for a study of blood T cell repertoires in COVID-19 (TCRdb year 2020). With regard to the full study: The collaborator samples originated in the United States, Italy and Spain and spanned the acute and convalescent phases of COVID-19. The material from the prospective study consisted of cDNA or gDNA derived from T cells, B-cell-depleted T cells, or PBMCs. Deeply sampled blood TCRbeta repertoires from subjects exposed to, actively infected with, or recovered from COVID-19 were included in the dataset. The repertoires were released in a freely available public database meant as a resource for research on the immune response to SARS-CoV-2. The samples were drawn from the first 160 participants of the ongoing ImmuneRACE study and from 950 to 1,500 subjects provided by 6 global collaborators. Sample metadata almost always included a de-identified subject ID, COVID-19 status, age in years and sex. HLA class I and class II types, where available, came from metadata supplied by the sample provider rather than from assay-based typing. Here is what the overall study found, with its caveats: The quantity of clinical and demographic metadata differed by source and by participant and was supplied without curation.

TCRbeta CDR3 regions were amplified from genomic DNA using the immunoSEQ Assay, a bias-controlled multiplex PCR. The original pipeline was this. The number of nucleated cells in each sample was estimated from the amplification of reference gene primers within the assay. To quantify the absolute abundance of each unique TCRbeta CDR3 rearrangement, sequence reads were collapsed and filtered. For each sample, productive Simpson clonality was calculated as the square root of Simpson's diversity index across productive rearrangements. Here the immuneACCESS table is served through TCRdb, limited to in-frame sequences with V and J called. Missing clones are a known gap in these copies; in checked studies unresolved V genes cover under half, and the rest lacks a known reason. Clone size and V and J calls were adopted from that table, with D and trimming inferred from the DNA. The sample table holds about 280,000 clones, of which approximately 90% were seen once. About 4.2% of the sample is in the top ten clones.

The collaborating institutions used their own protocols to collect whole blood in K2EDTA tubes. For TCRbeta analysis, collaborator samples were shipped as frozen whole blood, as isolated PBMCs, or as DNA extracted from either sample type. Concerning this clone itself: This receptor's antigen is unknown. Base qualities are not at hand, and no much larger clone is one base apart.

V loses 0 bases of germline sequence and J loses 5 bases, and the interval between the two ends is 13 bases. The CDR3 measures 14 amino acids from cysteine to phenylalanine. Here the CDR3 DNA is all that survives: 42 bases in frame from base 1. The germline V gene (reference sequence) gives CDR1 as GTSNPN and CDR2 as SVGIG. Input material: peripheral blood. The rearranged segments are TRBV30 and TRBJ1-2, with the D gene not confidently named. The clonotype comes from a man aged 40-50 years with acute or convalescent COVID-19. The CDR3 reads as follows: CAWSVLQAAYGYTF. In nucleotides, the sequence is TGTGCCTGGAGTGTACTCCAAGCCGCATATGGCTACACCTTC. The variable domain in full, with residues beyond the CDR3 obtained from the reference TRBV30 and TRBJ1-2 genes, is SQTIHQWPATLVQPVGSPLSLECTVEGTSNPNLYWYRQAAGRGLQLLFYSVGIGQISSEVPQNLSASRPQDRQFILSSKKLLLSDSGFYLCAWSVLQAAYGYTFGSGTRLTVV.